This paragraph covers one T cell receptor (beta chain) sequence. Its specific antigen is unknown. Per-nucleotide qualities are absent, and no much larger clonotype sits a single base away. For repertoire sequencing, the TCR beta CDR3 regions were amplified from RNA transcripts. The first round of RT-PCR was done with HTBI primers and the Qiagen OneStep RT-PCR kit, and was followed by a second round of multiplex PCR, then size selection and purification. Sequencing of the libraries was carried out on an Illumina HiSeq2000 in paired-end mode with 100 bp reads. As for the original processing: SOAPnuke was used for read processing, and reads with adapters, uncalled bases, a mean Phred below 15, or no exact constant-primer or identifier match were discarded. COPE v1.2.5 was used to merge the high-quality paired reads. Each unique nucleotide sequence was treated as a clonotype, and MiTCR v1.1 was used to align the clonotypes to the IMGT TRB V, D and J references. Analysis was restricted to V-J combinations with a frequency above 0.0001, which covered roughly 99% of repertoires. For each V-J combination, a TCR clonal expansion and chaos score was defined as F50 clonal expansion divided by the chaos observed in the TCRdist matrix. Welch's t-statistics and random forest were used to reduce the features to 10 to 15 V-J combinations, which were then used as input to a naive Bayes classifier. The Morisita-Horn index was used to measure how similar the thyroid and blood repertoires were. TCRdb passed the public sequencing reads through fastp at Q25 and MiXCR, retaining productive beta sequences. Each entry merges the rows of one CDR3 protein and shows their most common DNA and genes. These V and J calls derive from TCRdb rather than the authors' analysis. The sample includes about 740,000 distinct CDR3 sequences, with approximately 40% observed a single time. In total, the top ten clones hold about 40% of the sample.

The data stem from a study of Graves' ophthalmopathy and Graves' hyperthyroidism (dated by TCRdb to the late 2010s). With respect to the entire study: Peripheral blood samples were taken at the time of initial diagnosis, before any treatment was given. To tell Graves' ophthalmopathy apart from Graves' hyperthyroidism, and to predict which patients would progress to ophthalmopathy, the study relied on TCR beta repertoire signatures. In total, 120 to 150 blood samples were TCR-sequenced: 40 to 45 ophthalmopathy, over 70 hyperthyroidism and roughly 17 hyperthyroidism-to-ophthalmopathy patients. To explore V-J signatures distinguishing ophthalmopathy from hyperthyroidism, a discovery set of roughly 98 patients (around 44 ophthalmopathy, over 55 stable hyperthyroidism) was enrolled. An independent validation cohort was composed of 18 hyperthyroidism patients and approximately 15 patients who later progressed from hyperthyroidism to ophthalmopathy. T-cell repertoires of thyroid tissue and blood were compared in several hyperthyroidism patients. Once sampling was done, hyperthyroidism patients were given methimazole at a starting dose of 30 mg daily, while ophthalmopathy patients were given high-dose intravenous methylprednisolone.

Ophthalmopathy patients were characterized by moderately to severely active disease, a Clinical Activity Score of at least 3, a NOSPECS grade of at least 4, and a disease duration under 3 months. Patients were excluded if they had other autoimmune diseases, uncontrolled infections, pregnancy or lactation. Diagnosis was based on clinical symptoms, serum thyroxine, TRAb, thyroid ultrasound and orbital computed tomography. Using Ficoll-Paque density gradient centrifugation, PBMCs were isolated from about 10 ml of fresh peripheral blood. Trizol reagent was used to extract the total RNA, and its quality was then checked on an Agilent 2100 Bioanalyzer. Study-level results and caveats: No statistical method was used to set the sample size in advance, and the investigators knew which group each participant was assigned to. Most expanded thyroid clonotypes with frequency above 0.001 were also detected in blood, suggesting blood repertoires may reflect the thyroid immune response. In cross-validation, the 13-signature model distinguished ophthalmopathy from stable hyperthyroidism with 85% to 90% sensitivity and approximately 81% specificity, and in the test set the corresponding values were roughly 80% and 76%. In validation, the model predicted ophthalmopathy progression with about 71% sensitivity and 72.22% specificity; 12 predicted patients were CT-confirmed with GO in a median of around 6 months.

Trimming removed 5 bases from V and 7 bases from J, leaving 18 bases between the germline ends. The CDR3, cysteine through phenylalanine, is 14 amino acids long. The kept DNA is CDR3 alone, 42 bases in frame from the first base. The germline V gene (reference sequence) provides CDR1 DFQATT and CDR2 SNEGSKA. Sequenced input: peripheral blood. Recombination linked TRBV20-1 to TRBJ1-5; the D gene is perhaps TRBD1, on 6 matching bases. The clonotype originates from an adult man with Graves' ophthalmopathy. The CDR3 has the sequence CSAAQWFGGQPQHF. The DNA reads TGCAGTGCTGCACAGTGGTTTGGGGGCCAGCCCCAGCATTTT.